This T cell receptor (beta chain) comes out of a study of cytomegalovirus exposure and HLA in healthy donors. Findings and limits, study-wide: An assumption of roughly uniform sequencing depth across donors underlay the presence/absence analyses. A later analysis reportedly found that, within productive TCRs, an Asian-associated ancestry cluster had fewer N-insertions than the mean observed across the roughly 630 donors. It was 150 to 200 TCR beta chains that were listed as cytomegalovirus-associated.

Germline CDR1 SGHTA, CDR2 FQGNSA. The junction had 4 bases not matched to a gene; V was cut back by 5 bases and J by 5 bases. This CDR3 comprises 13 residues. Details on this clone: Its antigen is undetermined.

The PCR was carried out with 60 Vbeta primers and 13 Jbeta primers. The table came from immunoSEQ multiplex PCR; TCRdb's copy has only in-frame clones and leaves some out. The table shows about 120,000 clones, with around three fifths occurring only once. The origin of this receptor is a woman aged 40 to 50 in good health and CMV-seropositive. This chain connects TRBV7-2 to TRBJ2-3; TRBD1 agrees at 7 bases. Sequencing was done on a sample of PBMCs. The chain's CDR3 is CASSQYRGDTQYF. CDR3 in DNA: TGTGCCAGCAGCCAATACAGGGGAGATACGCAGTATTTT.